Below are 25 T cell receptor beta chains sequenced from a single sample in a study of CD8+ T cells in alopecia areata. The treatment was: oral pan-JAK inhibitor, 5-10 mg twice daily. Once RNA had been extracted, it was reverse transcribed into cDNA to act as the sequencing template. Repertoires were generated with immunoSEQ multiplex PCR, while TCRdb's copy carries only in-frame clones and drops some. The table shows tens of thousands of clones, with 60% to 70% occurring only once. Sequenced here: CD8+ T cells sorted from blood, sampled at week 24, from a patient treated with tofacitinib. All receptors come from a human donor with alopecia areata.

V usage is TRBV4-1 and J usage is TRBJ1-2; TRBD1 might be the D (5 bases). V lost 1 base to trimming and J lost 4 bases, with 10 bases between them. The CDR3 loop spans 14 amino acids. Germline V CDR1 and CDR2: MGHRA, YSYEKL. CDR3 DNA: TGCGCCAGCAGCCAAGCTCCAGACAGCTATGGCTACACCTTC. Protein sequence: CASSQAPDSYGYTF.

This sequence joins TRBV15 and TRBJ2-2; 10 nucleotides line up with TRBD1. Germline V gene data show CDR1 as LNHNV and CDR2 as YYDKDF (reference sequence). J was trimmed by 4 bases and V by 8 bases; bases with no gene match: 16. The CDR3 covers 18 residues. The CDR3 region has the DNA TGTGCCACCGCGGGGAAGATCCCCGGGACAGGGGTCACCGGGGAGCTGTTTTTT. This codes for CATAGKIPGTGVTGELFF.

The sample holds one count of this clone. V is TRBV27 and J is TRBJ1-5; possible D gene TRBD1, 5 bases. Germline V gene sequence: CDR1 MNHEY, CDR2 SMNVEV (reference sequence). V was shortened by 7 bases and J by 5 bases, with 9 bases between the two germline ends. The CDR3 is made up of 12 amino acids. The CDR3 protein is CASNTRDQPQHF. CDR3 bases: TGTGCCAGCAATACCAGGGATCAGCCCCAGCATTTT.

The chain joins TRBV7-9 to TRBJ2-5; TRBD1 is a possible D gene (6 bases). V dropped 8 bases and J dropped 3 bases, with 13 bases sitting between them. CDR1 and CDR2 from the germline V gene are SEHNR and FQNEAQ (reference sequence). CDR3 length: 13 amino acids. CDR3 in DNA: TGTGCCAGCTTGGTACAGGGCGAAGAGACCCAGTACTTC. Its protein product is CASLVQGEETQYF.

The table lists this clone with a count of one. The V and J genes are TRBV9 and TRBJ1-2, with 10 nucleotides matching TRBD1. In germline, CDR1 is SGDLS, CDR2 YYNGEE. The CDR3 sequence is 14 residues long. Unmatched junction bases numbered 5, after V lost 3 bases and J lost 6 bases. The CDR3, as DNA: TGTGCCAGCAGCGCGGGGACAGGGGTGGATGGCTACACCTTC. Protein: CASSAGTGVDGYTF.

This clone has more than one count but fewer than ten. The V gene is TRBV7-9, the J gene TRBJ1-1; D remains ambiguous. V was trimmed by 2 bases and J by 3 bases, leaving 10 bases between them. The germline V gene has CDR1 SEHNR and CDR2 FQNEAQ (reference sequence). This CDR3 is built from 14 residues. CDR3 bases: TGTGCCAGCAGCTTAACGGGTAGTTACACTGAAGCTTTCTTT. Its translation is CASSLTGSYTEAFF.

The DNA for the CDR3 is TGTGCCAGCAGTTACAGGGGTGGTCAGCCCCAGCATTTT. Translating it yields CASSYRGGQPQHF. The chain carries TRBV6-5 and TRBJ1-5, with D tentatively TRBD1 (5 bases). The CDR3 contains 13 residues. The germline V gene has CDR1 MNHEY and CDR2 SVGAGI. V was cut by 2 bases and J by 6 bases, with 8 bases left in between.

The chain links TRBV27 to TRBJ1-1, with D possibly matching TRBD1 (6 bases). Germline V gene sequence: CDR1 MNHEY, CDR2 SMNVEV (reference sequence). V was trimmed by 5 bases and J by 0 bases, leaving 13 bases between them. The CDR3 runs 15 residues. The CDR3 DNA reads TGTGCCAGCAGTCTACAGGGCCCTGTGAACACTGAAGCTTTCTTT. It is translated as CASSLQGPVNTEAFF.

This chain links TRBV5-6 with TRBJ2-3, with D maybe TRBD2 (5 bases). Germline lookup yields CDR1 SGHDT and CDR2 YYEEEE. The CDR3 covers 12 residues. The ends were cut back, 2 bases at V and 5 bases at J, with 6 bases in the middle. CDR3 sequence (DNA): TGTGCCAGCAGCTTTGCGGGAGATACGCAGTATTTT. It yields the protein CASSFAGDTQYF. Looking up the rest from reference TRBV5-6 and TRBJ2-3 gives the full variable domain: DAGVTQSPTHLIKTRGQQVTLRCSPKSGHDTVSWYQQALGQGPQFIFQYYEEEERQRGNFPDRFSGHQFPNYSSELNVNALLLGDSALYLCASSFAGDTQYFGPGTRLTVL.

This chain uses TRBV7-8 with TRBJ2-7; 8 bases align to TRBD1. The germline CDR1 and CDR2 sequences are SGHVS and FQNEAQ. The CDR3 runs 13 residues. V lost 10 bases, J lost 1 base, and 6 bases stayed unmatched. CDR3 DNA: TGTGCCATACAAGACAGGGGATCCTACGAGCAGTACTTC. Translating gives CAIQDRGSYEQYF.

V is TRBV7-3 and J is TRBJ2-3; TRBD2 agrees at 8 bases. V was clipped by 4 bases and J by 0 bases; unmatched bases: 9. The CDR3 totals 17 residues. CDR1 is SGHTA, CDR2 FQGTGA, per germline. CDR3 region: CASSSLPGGPSTDTQYF. The CDR3 DNA reads as TGTGCCAGCAGCTCCCTTCCGGGGGGGCCCAGCACAGATACGCAGTATTTT.

V and J are TRBV27 and TRBJ2-7; no clear D gene. Germline V gene sequence: CDR1 MNHEY, CDR2 SMNVEV (reference sequence). The CDR3 sequence is 10 residues long. V lost 6 bases and J 7 bases, leaving 7 bases between the germline ends. In DNA, the CDR3 is TGTGCCAGCAGATCTCGGGAGCAGTACTTC. The encoded protein is CASRSREQYF.

This clone appeared a few times. V is TRBV2 and J is TRBJ2-7, with 7 bases that match TRBD1. Germline CDR1 is SNHLY and CDR2 is FYNNEI. The V and J ends lost 5 bases and 6 bases, in that order; junction bases with no gene match: 16. The CDR3 totals 16 residues. The CDR3 DNA reads as TGTGCCAGCAGTTTTTCGGGACAGTCGGTTCGCTGCGAGCAGTACTTC. Encoded protein: CASSFSGQSVRCEQYF.

The chain employs TRBV7-3 and TRBJ2-7; 7 bases agree with TRBD2. The CDR3 has 15 amino acids. Germline trimming cut 1 base from V and 1 base from J; bases unmatched to any gene: 4. Germline CDR1 reads SGHTA; CDR2 reads FQGTGA. CDR3 sequence: CASSLSGGASYEQYF. The CDR3 nucleotides are TGTGCCAGCAGCTTAAGCGGGGGAGCGTCCTACGAGCAGTACTTC.

The chain combines TRBV10-3 with TRBJ2-7; perhaps D is TRBD1 or TRBD2 (5 bases each). Germline V gives CDR1 ENHRY, CDR2 SYGVKD. CDR3 size: 13 residues. Deletions cut 8 bases from V and 2 bases from J, with 13 bases between. The DNA of the CDR3 is TGTGCCATCGGACCGTCGGGGCCCTACGAGCAGTACTTC. Protein: CAIGPSGPYEQYF.

In regard to this clone: The sample holds other DNA sequences that translate to the same CDR3. This chain connects TRBV30 to TRBJ2-2; D remains unclear. The V end lost 0 bases, the J end lost 6 bases, and 2 bases lay between the germline ends. The CDR3 covers 11 residues. Germline CDR1 is GTSNPN and CDR2 is SVGIG (reference sequence). Written as DNA, the CDR3 is TGTGCCTGGAGTGTACCCGGGGAGCTGTTTTTT. This codes for CAWSVPGELFF.

The chain carries TRBV28 and TRBJ1-1, with 8 bases lining up with TRBD1. The length of the CDR3 is 15 residues. V was pared by 0 bases and J by 4 bases, with 4 bases of the junction left unmatched. Germline V gives CDR1 MDHEN, CDR2 SYDVKM. DNA of the CDR3: TGTGCCAGCAGTTTATGGCCAGGGGGCGGCACTGAAGCTTTCTTT. As protein: CASSLWPGGGTEAFF.

On this clone itself: Sequence at one end of the junction differs from germline and may be a read error. The chain joins TRBV6-6 to TRBJ1-5; D perhaps matches TRBD1 (5 bases). The CDR3 contains 15 residues. The V gene's germline CDR1 is MNHNY and CDR2 SVGAGI (reference sequence). The CDR3 loop reads CASSYSYWGNQPQHF. As DNA, the CDR3 is TGTGCCAGCAGTTACTCGTATTGGGGCAACCAGCCCCAGCATTTT.

V and J are TRBV6-5 and TRBJ2-7; maybe TRBD1 (7 bases). Looked up from germline, CDR1 is MNHEY and CDR2 is SVGAGI. V was shortened by 4 bases and J by 3 bases, with 16 bases between the two germline ends. This CDR3 comprises 15 residues. The CDR3 region has the DNA TGTGCCAGCAGTTCGGGGGACAGTCTTAACTACGAGCAGTACTTC. Translated: CASSSGDSLNYEQYF.

The chain joins TRBV5-4 to TRBJ2-2; 14 bases line up with TRBD2. Germline loops: CDR1 SGHNT, CDR2 YYREEE (reference sequence). V was pared by 4 bases and J by 1 base, with 3 bases of the junction left unmatched. The CDR3 runs 17 residues. DNA for the CDR3: TGTGCCAGCAGCGGGACTAGCGGGAGTGAGAACACCGGGGAGCTGTTTTTT. Its translation is CASSGTSGSENTGELFF.

CDR3 residues: CASSWGGSGNEQFF. The CDR3 DNA follows: TGCGCCAGCAGCTGGGGCGGGAGTGGCAATGAGCAGTTCTTC. The chain uses TRBV5-1 and TRBJ2-1; 7 bases fit TRBD2. Germline-derived CDR1 and CDR2 are SGHRS and YFSETQ. Trimming cost V 3 bases and J 6 bases; bases outside gene matches: 6. The CDR3 extends over 14 amino acids.

This rearrangement joins TRBV27 to TRBJ2-3; D is undetermined. The CDR3 totals 15 residues. Germline lookup yields CDR1 MNHEY and CDR2 SMNVEV (reference sequence). Trimming removed 10 bases at V and 0 bases at J, with 17 bases between. This CDR3 reads CATGWLSASTDTQYF. The CDR3 DNA reads as TGTGCCACCGGGTGGCTCAGTGCTAGCACAGATACGCAGTATTTT.

V is TRBV5-1 and J is TRBJ2-7; TRBD1 matches at 7 bases. V gave up 3 bases and J gave up 4 bases; unmatched junction bases: 4. The CDR3 loop spans 13 amino acids. Germline V gene sequence: CDR1 SGHRS, CDR2 YFSETQ. CDR3 in amino acids: CASSYGTEYEQYF. The CDR3 region has the DNA TGCGCCAGCAGCTACGGGACAGAGTACGAGCAGTACTTC. Complete variable domain (other parts from reference TRBV5-1 and TRBJ2-7): KAGVTQTPRYLIKTRGQQVTLSCSPISGHRSVSWYQQTPGQGLQFLFEYFSETQRNKGNFPGRFSGRQFSNSRSEMNVSTLELGDSALYLCASSYGTEYEQYFGPGTRLTVT.

The rearrangement links TRBV9 to TRBJ1-6; D might be TRBD1 (5 bases). From germline, CDR1 is SGDLS and CDR2 YYNGEE. The CDR3 loop spans 17 amino acids. V lost 0 bases and J lost 8, with 18 bases in between. The CDR3 region is CASSVDGAAGEDSPLHF. CDR3 in DNA: TGTGCCAGCAGCGTAGACGGGGCAGCCGGAGAGGATTCACCCCTCCACTTT.

V gene TRBV2 combines with J gene TRBJ1-5, with D hard to call. Trimming removed 8 bases at V and 7 bases at J, with 18 bases between. The CDR3 is 14 amino acids. The germline V gene encodes CDR1 SNHLY and CDR2 FYNNEI. Here the CDR3 DNA reads TGTGCCAGCGGGAGCGGGCCTTCAGAACAGCCCCAGCATTTT. Protein product: CASGSGPSEQPQHF.